This T cell receptor (beta chain) was captured in a study of T cell repertoires in cytomegalovirus infection. Study-level points and caveats: The response measured ex vivo was dominated by TCR beta clonotypes (HLA-C-restricted and CMV-specific).

MiXCR was run by TCRdb on the reads, yielding one entry per CDR3 protein. The sample lists 150,000 to 200,000 distinct CDR3 sequences, approximately 20% occurring once. Per the germline V gene, CDR1 is SGHDT and CDR2 is YYEEEE. This CDR3 is built from 15 residues. Details on this clonotype: Its cognate antigen is unknown. This sequence may be a read error, since a much larger clone differs from it by one base.

The genes are TRBV5-6 and TRBJ2-2; D remains unclear. The origin of this receptor is a human donor in good health (CMV status not recorded). Some clones in this sample may be carry-over from other donors' samples. The specimen sequenced was PBMCs. The CDR3 DNA reads as TGTACCAGCAGCTTCTTGACGACGAACACCGGGGAGCTGTTTTTT. This codes for CTSSFLTTNTGELFF.